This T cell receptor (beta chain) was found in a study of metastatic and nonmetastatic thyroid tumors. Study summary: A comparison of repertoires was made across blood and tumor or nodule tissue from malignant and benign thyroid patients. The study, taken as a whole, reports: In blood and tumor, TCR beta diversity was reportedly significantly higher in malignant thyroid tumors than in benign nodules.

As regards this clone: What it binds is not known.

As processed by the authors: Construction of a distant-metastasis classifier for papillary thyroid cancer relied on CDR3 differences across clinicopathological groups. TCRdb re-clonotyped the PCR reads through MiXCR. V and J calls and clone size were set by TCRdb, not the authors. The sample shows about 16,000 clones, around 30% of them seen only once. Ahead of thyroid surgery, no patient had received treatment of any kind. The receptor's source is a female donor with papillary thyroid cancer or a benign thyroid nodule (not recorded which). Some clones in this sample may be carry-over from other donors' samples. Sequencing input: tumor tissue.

The CDR3 here is CSAPWTSGTRTYEQYF. The DNA for the CDR3 is TGCAGTGCTCCCTGGACTAGCGGTACAAGGACCTACGAGCAGTACTTC. The gene calls are TRBV20-1 and TRBJ2-7; 10 positions match TRBD2. The CDR3 has 16 residues. CDR1 is DFQATT, CDR2 SNEGSKA, per germline (reference sequence). J gave up 2 bases and V 5 bases, and 12 bases lay outside the gene matches.